This T cell receptor beta chain is from a study of cytomegalovirus exposure and HLA in healthy donors. General study results and limits: There were some public TCRs occurring in many donors, but most TCR sequences were rare. Specific recognition of CMV antigens was confirmed in vitro for three chains (all CMV-associated). Subsequent analysis showed first-cohort TCR clusters tending to co-occur in 95 to 150 validation repertoires.

As to this clone: Its specificity is not known.

Assay used: immunoSEQ multiplex PCR; TCRdb lists only in-frame clones, some missing. The sample shows roughly 140,000 clones, approximately 86% of them seen only once. Germline CDR1 and CDR2: MNHNY and SVGAGI (reference sequence). The V end was cut by 2 bases, the J end by 1 base, with 6 bases between. The length of the CDR3 is 13 residues. V gene TRBV6-6 combines with J gene TRBJ2-7; maybe TRBD1 (5 bases). The clonotype originates from a man aged 18 to 29 in good health and CMV-seropositive. Input material: PBMCs. The CDR3 DNA sequence: TGTGCCAGCAGTTACCGACAGTCCTACGAGCAGTACTTC. Protein: CASSYRQSYEQYF.